Listed below are T cell receptor beta chains from one sample, sequenced in a study of T cell responses to AZD1222 COVID-19 vaccine. Using immunoSEQ multiplex PCR, the repertoire was profiled, and TCRdb retains in-frame clones only, with some absent. The table records 100,000 to 150,000 clones, just over 90% of them present only once. Sequenced here: peripheral blood, sampled on day 0 of AZD1222 vaccination. The receptors here all came from an adult in good health. Both conserved end residues are part of each CDR3. The D gene is left open where the match is weak. The size field is filled for only some rows; it gives once, few, many or a size class.

D	size	V	J	DNA	CDR3
NA	NA	TRBV5-4	TRBJ1-2	TGTGCCAGCAGCCCGGGGACGGCTGGTGGGGTTAGTGGCTACACCTTC	CASSPGTAGGVSGYTF
NA	NA	TRBV11-2	TRBJ2-1	TGTGCCAGCAGTCTCCGTGGGGAGAGGGCCTACAATGAGCAGTTCTTC	CASSLRGERAYNEQFF
NA	NA	TRBV10-1	TRBJ2-1	TGCGCCAGCAGTGGGGGTAGTTTTAATGAGCAGTTCTTC	CASSGGSFNEQFF
NA	NA	TRBV6-1	TRBJ1-5	TGTGCCAGCAGTGGGGGGAGACAAAGGAGCAATCAGCCCCAGCATTTT	CASSGGRQRSNQPQHF
NA	NA	TRBV7-9	TRBJ1-2	TGTGCCAGCAGCTTGCTGGGGAGCTATGGCTACACCTTC	CASSLLGSYGYTF
NA	NA	TRBV18	TRBJ2-7	TGTGCCAGCTCAAACGATGCCTACGAGCAGTACTTC	CASSNDAYEQYF
NA	NA	TRBV6-1	TRBJ1-2	TGTGCCAGCAGTGAAGCGCTTCTAACTTTGGGCGGGAATGGCTACACCTTC	CASSEALLTLGGNGYTF
NA	NA	TRBV21-1	TRBJ1-4	TGTGCCAGCAGCAAAGATACGATACGGGGACAGAACAATGAAAAACTGTTTTTT	CASSKDTIRGQNNEKLFF
NA	NA	TRBV27	TRBJ1-5	TGTGCCAGCAGTCCCGGACGGGTCAGCAATCAGCCCCAGCATTTT	CASSPGRVSNQPQHF
NA	NA	TRBV30	TRBJ1-6	TGTGCCTGGAGTGGGCAGGGGATTTCACCCCTCCACTTT	CAWSGQGISPLHF
TRBD2	NA	TRBV24-1	TRBJ2-1	TGTGCCACCAGTGACCCCGGGCGAGCGGGAGTACTCAATGAGCAGTTCTTC	CATSDPGRAGVLNEQFF
NA	few	TRBV7-9	TRBJ2-5	TGTGCCAGCAGCAAAACCCTAGCGACCCAAGAGACCCAGTACTTC	CASSKTLATQETQYF
TRBD2	NA	TRBV11-2	TRBJ2-1	TGTGCCAGCAACCCCTGGCTAGCGGGAGGGCCGGGCTCCTACAATGAGCAGTTCTTC	CASNPWLAGGPGSYNEQFF
TRBD1	few	TRBV11-3	TRBJ1-3	TGTGCCAGCAGCCCAGGACAGGGGCCTGGAAACACCATATATTTT	CASSPGQGPGNTIYF
NA	NA	TRBV5-6	TRBJ1-2	TGTGCCAGCAGCTTGGGTCGGAACTATGGCTACACCTTC	CASSLGRNYGYTF
NA	NA	TRBV7-2	TRBJ1-3	TGTGCCAGCAGCTTGGACAGCTCTGGAAACACCATATATTTT	CASSLDSSGNTIYF
TRBD2	NA	TRBV10-3	TRBJ2-2	TGTGCCATCAGTGAGATGGATAGCGGGAGCCTGAACACCGGGGAGCTGTTTTTT	CAISEMDSGSLNTGELFF
NA	NA	TRBV30	TRBJ2-7	TGTGCCTGGAGCAAGGCGGGAAGAGGATTGGGGGAGCAGTACTTC	CAWSKAGRGLGEQYF
NA	NA	TRBV10-1	TRBJ2-1	TGCGCCAGCAGTGGACAGAGCTCCTACAATGAGCAGTTCTTC	CASSGQSSYNEQFF
NA	few	TRBV30	TRBJ2-6	TGTGCCTGGAGTCCCCCCTTCTCTGGGGCCAACGTCCTGACTTTC	CAWSPPFSGANVLTF
NA	NA	TRBV6-2/TRBV6-3	TRBJ2-7	TGTGCCAGCAGTTCCTTTATCGCGAGAGGCTACGAGCAGTACTTC	CASSSFIARGYEQYF
TRBD1	NA	TRBV19	TRBJ1-2	TGTGCCAGTAGTTTGGCTCGGGACAGTACCCTTGGCTACACCTTC	CASSLARDSTLGYTF
NA	NA	TRBV28	TRBJ2-2	TGTGCAGCAGGGCTTTTCGCGAACACCGGGGAGCTGTTTTTT	CAAGLFANTGELFF